The rows below give T cell receptor beta chains drawn from one sample of a study of blood T cells in healthy people across ages. TCRdb reanalysed the 5' RACE reads using MiXCR and keeps one entry per CDR3 protein. The table includes some 1.7 million distinct CDR3 sequences, over 25% detected once. Sequenced input: blood. These receptors originate from a woman aged 25 to 39 in good health. The CDR3 runs from the conserved cysteine through the conserved F or W. The order of the fields is CDR3 DNA, CDR3 protein, CDR3 length, clone size, J gene, D gene, V gene. A D gene is named only where the DNA matches it firmly. A row's size may be missing; if present it is once, few, many or a size class.

cdr3_nt: TGCAGTGCTAGTTCTAGCGGAGGCACAGATACGCAGTATTTT
cdr3_aa: CSASSSGGTDTQYF
cdr3_length: 14
clone_size: .
j_call: TRBJ2-3
d_call: TRBD2
v_call: TRBV20-1

cdr3_nt: TGCAGTGCTGACAGGGGGAGGATGGAGACCCAGTTCTTC
cdr3_aa: CSADRGRMETQFF
cdr3_length: 13
clone_size: .
j_call: TRBJ2-1
d_call: TRBD1
v_call: TRBV20-1

cdr3_nt: TGTGCCAGCAGCCCCTGGACTAGCGGGGGAGGCGGCACAGATACGCAGTATTTT
cdr3_aa: CASSPWTSGGGGTDTQYF
cdr3_length: 18
clone_size: .
j_call: TRBJ2-3
d_call: TRBD2
v_call: TRBV11-2

cdr3_nt: TGTGCCAGCAGCTTAGCGGGAGCGATCACCTACAATGAGCAGTTCTTC
cdr3_aa: CASSLAGAITYNEQFF
cdr3_length: 16
clone_size: many
j_call: TRBJ2-1
d_call: .
v_call: TRBV7-2

cdr3_nt: TGCAGCGTTGGCCAGAAAGGAGTAGGCAAAAACATTCAGTACTTC
cdr3_aa: CSVGQKGVGKNIQYF
cdr3_length: 15
clone_size: many
j_call: TRBJ2-4
d_call: .
v_call: TRBV29-1

cdr3_nt: TGTGCCAGTAGTATAGTTGGACAGGGGGCAGAGACCCAGTACTTC
cdr3_aa: CASSIVGQGAETQYF
cdr3_length: 15
clone_size: few
j_call: TRBJ2-5
d_call: TRBD1
v_call: TRBV19

cdr3_nt: TGTGCCAGCGGGGGGGCTAGCGATCAGTACTTC
cdr3_aa: CASGGASDQYF
cdr3_length: 11
clone_size: few
j_call: TRBJ2-7
d_call: .
v_call: TRBV11-2

cdr3_nt: TGTGCCAGCAGCTCGGCAAGTCCCGGGACTAGCGGGGGGCCGAACACCGGGGAGCTGTTTTTT
cdr3_aa: CASSSASPGTSGGPNTGELFF
cdr3_length: 21
clone_size: .
j_call: TRBJ2-2
d_call: TRBD2
v_call: TRBV7-7

cdr3_nt: TGTGCCAGCAGTGACTCGGCCCACACAGATACGCAGTATTTT
cdr3_aa: CASSDSAHTDTQYF
cdr3_length: 14
clone_size: few
j_call: TRBJ2-3
d_call: .
v_call: TRBV6-4

cdr3_nt: TGCGCCAGCGGCTGGAGGGCCAACGTCCTGACTTTC
cdr3_aa: CASGWRANVLTF
cdr3_length: 12
clone_size: few
j_call: TRBJ2-6
d_call: .
v_call: TRBV4-1

cdr3_nt: TGTGCCTGGACCCGGGGGTACTCCTACGAGCAGTACTTC
cdr3_aa: CAWTRGYSYEQYF
cdr3_length: 13
clone_size: .
j_call: TRBJ2-7
d_call: .
v_call: TRBV30

cdr3_nt: TGCAGTGCTAGGATGAAGCGGGAGACCCAGTACTTC
cdr3_aa: CSARMKRETQYF
cdr3_length: 12
clone_size: many
j_call: TRBJ2-5
d_call: .
v_call: TRBV20-1

cdr3_nt: TGCGCCAGCAGCTACACCCGAGATACGCAGTATTTT
cdr3_aa: CASSYTRDTQYF
cdr3_length: 12
clone_size: few
j_call: TRBJ2-3
d_call: .
v_call: TRBV5-1

cdr3_nt: TGTGCCAGCAGTACGACCCCGCCTAGCAATCAGCCCCAGCATTTT
cdr3_aa: CASSTTPPSNQPQHF
cdr3_length: 15
clone_size: few
j_call: TRBJ1-5
d_call: .
v_call: TRBV12-3/TRBV12-4

cdr3_nt: TGTGCCATCAGTGAATCCGGGGACACTGAAGCTTTCTTT
cdr3_aa: CAISESGDTEAFF
cdr3_length: 13
clone_size: many
j_call: TRBJ1-1
d_call: .
v_call: TRBV10-3

cdr3_nt: TGCAGTGGGGCGGCTGGGGCCAACGTCCTGACTTTC
cdr3_aa: CSGAAGANVLTF
cdr3_length: 12
clone_size: .
j_call: TRBJ2-6
d_call: .
v_call: TRBV20-1

cdr3_nt: TGTGCCATCAGTCCACAGGGTGCAAACTATGGCTACACCTTC
cdr3_aa: CAISPQGANYGYTF
cdr3_length: 14
clone_size: few
j_call: TRBJ1-2
d_call: .
v_call: TRBV10-3

cdr3_nt: TGCGCCAGCAGCTTGGTCGGACTGGACACAGATACGCAGTATTTT
cdr3_aa: CASSLVGLDTDTQYF
cdr3_length: 15
clone_size: few
j_call: TRBJ2-3
d_call: .
v_call: TRBV5-1

cdr3_nt: TGTGCCAGCGCAGGGGGCGAGGAAAAACTGTTTTTT
cdr3_aa: CASAGGEEKLFF
cdr3_length: 12
clone_size: few
j_call: TRBJ1-4
d_call: TRBD1
v_call: TRBV18

cdr3_nt: TGTGCCAGCGGGCCGGGACTAGGTGTCGGAGATACGCAGTATTTT
cdr3_aa: CASGPGLGVGDTQYF
cdr3_length: 15
clone_size: .
j_call: TRBJ2-3
d_call: TRBD2
v_call: TRBV9

cdr3_nt: TGTGCCAGCAGTCCAAGCAGGCTCAACTCCAACAATGAGCAGTTCTTC
cdr3_aa: CASSPSRLNSNNEQFF
cdr3_length: 16
clone_size: few
j_call: TRBJ2-1
d_call: .
v_call: TRBV7-9

cdr3_nt: TGCAGTGCTAGAGATCCCAGGTCTAGCGGGACCAGGTACCAAGAGACCCAGTACTTC
cdr3_aa: CSARDPRSSGTRYQETQYF
cdr3_length: 19
clone_size: .
j_call: TRBJ2-5
d_call: TRBD2
v_call: TRBV20-1

cdr3_nt: TGTGCCAGCAGTTTCGACAGTACTACCTACGAGCAGTACTTC
cdr3_aa: CASSFDSTTYEQYF
cdr3_length: 14
clone_size: few
j_call: TRBJ2-7
d_call: .
v_call: TRBV7-2

cdr3_nt: TGTGCCAGCTCCGGACAGGGGATTTTCGCTGAAGCTTTCTTT
cdr3_aa: CASSGQGIFAEAFF
cdr3_length: 14
clone_size: .
j_call: TRBJ1-1
d_call: TRBD1
v_call: TRBV18

cdr3_nt: TGCAGTGCCGCAGGGGCTAGCGGCCTTAGGGCCCAGTACTTC
cdr3_aa: CSAAGASGLRAQYF
cdr3_length: 14
clone_size: .
j_call: TRBJ2-5
d_call: .
v_call: TRBV20-1

cdr3_nt: TGCAGCGTCGGGTATCCGGACAGTGATCCGAGCTCTGGAAACACCATATATTTT
cdr3_aa: CSVGYPDSDPSSGNTIYF
cdr3_length: 18
clone_size: few
j_call: TRBJ1-3
d_call: .
v_call: TRBV29-1

cdr3_nt: TGCGCCAGCGCGCTTTCGGGCAGGAGCACAGATACGCAGTATTTT
cdr3_aa: CASALSGRSTDTQYF
cdr3_length: 15
clone_size: .
j_call: TRBJ2-3
d_call: .
v_call: TRBV5-1

cdr3_nt: TGTGCCAGCAGTTGGGCGAGCTACAATGAGCAGTTCTTC
cdr3_aa: CASSWASYNEQFF
cdr3_length: 13
clone_size: few
j_call: TRBJ2-1
d_call: .
v_call: TRBV27

cdr3_nt: TGTGCCAGCAGCCCTGGGGCCCAATCCTACGAGCAGTACTTC
cdr3_aa: CASSPGAQSYEQYF
cdr3_length: 14
clone_size: few
j_call: TRBJ2-7
d_call: .
v_call: TRBV7-6

cdr3_nt: TGTGCCGGCAGCTTAGACGGTGGGTTCTACGAGCAGTACTTC
cdr3_aa: CAGSLDGGFYEQYF
cdr3_length: 14
clone_size: few
j_call: TRBJ2-7
d_call: .
v_call: TRBV7-3

cdr3_nt: TGCAGTGTCATGGGGGGAGGGGGCGCGGAGTGGAGCTATGGCTACACCTTC
cdr3_aa: CSVMGGGGAEWSYGYTF
cdr3_length: 17
clone_size: few
j_call: TRBJ1-2
d_call: TRBD1
v_call: TRBV20-1

cdr3_nt: TGCAGTGCTTCCAACCGGGACAGGGGCCACTATGGCTACACCTTC
cdr3_aa: CSASNRDRGHYGYTF
cdr3_length: 15
clone_size: .
j_call: TRBJ1-2
d_call: TRBD1
v_call: TRBV20-1

cdr3_nt: TGTGCCAGTCTCCGCCCAGGGATCACTGAAGCTTTCTTT
cdr3_aa: CASLRPGITEAFF
cdr3_length: 13
clone_size: .
j_call: TRBJ1-1
d_call: .
v_call: TRBV6-2/TRBV6-3

cdr3_nt: TGTGCCACCAGTGACGGGGGCACAGATACGCAGTATTTT
cdr3_aa: CATSDGGTDTQYF
cdr3_length: 13
clone_size: many
j_call: TRBJ2-3
d_call: .
v_call: TRBV24-1

cdr3_nt: TGTGCCAGCTCAGGAGGATCGGGACTTCCCTATGGCTACACCTTC
cdr3_aa: CASSGGSGLPYGYTF
cdr3_length: 15
clone_size: .
j_call: TRBJ1-2
d_call: .
v_call: TRBV18

cdr3_nt: TGCAGTGCTAGGGGGACTTCGGGAGATACGCAGTATTTT
cdr3_aa: CSARGTSGDTQYF
cdr3_length: 13
clone_size: .
j_call: TRBJ2-3
d_call: .
v_call: TRBV20-1

cdr3_nt: TGTGCCAGCTCACCACCTTTTGTCAACGAGCAGTACTTC
cdr3_aa: CASSPPFVNEQYF
cdr3_length: 13
clone_size: many
j_call: TRBJ2-7
d_call: .
v_call: TRBV18

cdr3_nt: TGTGCCAGCTCACCACGCCTCCCCGAGCAGTACTTC
cdr3_aa: CASSPRLPEQYF
cdr3_length: 12
clone_size: few
j_call: TRBJ2-7
d_call: .
v_call: TRBV18

cdr3_nt: TGCAGTGCCAACAGCGGGAGGACGAATGAGCAGTTCTTC
cdr3_aa: CSANSGRTNEQFF
cdr3_length: 13
clone_size: .
j_call: TRBJ2-1
d_call: TRBD2
v_call: TRBV20-1

cdr3_nt: TGTGCCAGCAGTTTACGGACAGGGGACGGGGAAAAACTGTTTTTT
cdr3_aa: CASSLRTGDGEKLFF
cdr3_length: 15
clone_size: many
j_call: TRBJ1-4
d_call: TRBD1
v_call: TRBV12-3/TRBV12-4

cdr3_nt: TGTGCCAGCAGCGTCCTAAGGCCTAATGAGCAGTTCTTC
cdr3_aa: CASSVLRPNEQFF
cdr3_length: 13
clone_size: few
j_call: TRBJ2-1
d_call: .
v_call: TRBV4-2